The T cell receptor (beta chain) described here comes from a study of blood T cell repertoires in COVID-19. Study background: Sites in the United States, Italy and Spain provided acute and convalescent COVID-19 samples.

Germline CDR1 and CDR2: MDHEN and SYDVKM. The V segment lost 4 bases and the J segment 1 base; nucleotides outside the gene matches: 8. This CDR3 region has 16 residues. Per the original data handling: Quantification of nucleated cells was approximated via reference gene primer amplification. Here immunoSEQ multiplex PCR was the method, and the copy in TCRdb shows in-frame clones only, minus some. From that table come the V and J calls and clone size; the DNA was used to work out D and trimming. The table shows over 250,000 clones, with 75% to 90% occurring only once. Patients from Seattle were sampled longitudinally, starting during active infection.

The receptor was derived from a woman in her 70s with COVID-19, enrolled during active disease. This chain uses TRBV28 with TRBJ1-2; 8 nucleotides align to TRBD1. Sequenced sample: peripheral blood. CDR3: CASSYPDRAVNYGYTF. In DNA, the CDR3 is TGTGCCAGCAGTTACCCGGACAGGGCTGTTAACTATGGCTACACCTTC.